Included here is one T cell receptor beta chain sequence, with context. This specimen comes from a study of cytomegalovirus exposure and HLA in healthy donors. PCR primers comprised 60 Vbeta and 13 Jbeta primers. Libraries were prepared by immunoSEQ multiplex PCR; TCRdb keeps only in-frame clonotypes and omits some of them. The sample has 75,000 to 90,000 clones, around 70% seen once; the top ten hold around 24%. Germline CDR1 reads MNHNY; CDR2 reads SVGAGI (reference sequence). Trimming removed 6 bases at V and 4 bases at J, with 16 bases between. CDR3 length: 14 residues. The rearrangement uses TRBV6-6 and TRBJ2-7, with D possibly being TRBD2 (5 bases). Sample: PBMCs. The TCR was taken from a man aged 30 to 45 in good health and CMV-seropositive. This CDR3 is CASRASTQPYEQYF. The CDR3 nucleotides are TGTGCCAGCAGAGCTAGCACCCAACCTTACGAGCAGTACTTC.